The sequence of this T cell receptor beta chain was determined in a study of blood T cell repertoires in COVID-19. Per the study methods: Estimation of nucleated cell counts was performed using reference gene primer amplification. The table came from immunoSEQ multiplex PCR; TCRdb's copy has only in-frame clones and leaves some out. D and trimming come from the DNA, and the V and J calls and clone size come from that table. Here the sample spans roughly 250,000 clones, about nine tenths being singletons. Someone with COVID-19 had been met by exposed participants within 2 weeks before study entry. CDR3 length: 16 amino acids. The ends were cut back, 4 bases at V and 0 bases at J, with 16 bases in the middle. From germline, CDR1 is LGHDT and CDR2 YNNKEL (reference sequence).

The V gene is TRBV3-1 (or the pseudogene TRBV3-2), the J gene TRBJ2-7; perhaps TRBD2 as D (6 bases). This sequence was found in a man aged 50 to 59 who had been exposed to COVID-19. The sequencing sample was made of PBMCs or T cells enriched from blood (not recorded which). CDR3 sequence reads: CASSLGAGASSYEQYF. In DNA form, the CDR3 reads TGTGCCAGCAGCCTTGGAGCGGGCGCAAGCTCCTACGAGCAGTACTTC.